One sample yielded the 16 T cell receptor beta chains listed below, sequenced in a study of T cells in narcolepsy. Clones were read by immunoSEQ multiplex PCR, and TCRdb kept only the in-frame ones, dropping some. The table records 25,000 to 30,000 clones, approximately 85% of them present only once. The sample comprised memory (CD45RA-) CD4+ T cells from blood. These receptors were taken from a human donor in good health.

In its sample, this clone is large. CDR3 sequence: CASSGQFQEQYF. In DNA form, the CDR3 reads TGTGCCAGCAGCGGACAGTTCCAGGAGCAGTACTTC. V usage is TRBV6-5 and J usage is TRBJ2-7; TRBD1 is a possible D gene (6 bases). Looked up from germline, CDR1 is MNHEY and CDR2 is SVGAGI. CDR3 length: 12 amino acids. V lost 6 bases and J lost 7, with 13 bases in between.

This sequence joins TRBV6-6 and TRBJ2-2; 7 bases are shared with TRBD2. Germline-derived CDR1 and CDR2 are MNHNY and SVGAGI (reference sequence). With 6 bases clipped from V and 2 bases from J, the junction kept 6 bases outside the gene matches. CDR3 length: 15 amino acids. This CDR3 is CASSPRGVNTGELFF. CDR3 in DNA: TGTGCCAGCAGCCCCCGGGGGGTAAACACCGGGGAGCTGTTTTTT.

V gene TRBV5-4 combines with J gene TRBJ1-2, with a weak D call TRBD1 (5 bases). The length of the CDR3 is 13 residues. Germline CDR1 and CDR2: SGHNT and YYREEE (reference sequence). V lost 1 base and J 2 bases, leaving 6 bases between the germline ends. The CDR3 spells CASSLRDNYGYTF. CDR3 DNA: TGTGCCAGCAGCTTGCGGGACAACTATGGCTACACCTTC.

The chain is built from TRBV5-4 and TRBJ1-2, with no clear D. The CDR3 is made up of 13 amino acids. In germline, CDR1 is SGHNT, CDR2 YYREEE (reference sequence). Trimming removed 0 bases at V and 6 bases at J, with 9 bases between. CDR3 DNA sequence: TGTGCCAGCAGCTTGGGCCATGGTGATGGCTACACCTTC. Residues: CASSLGHGDGYTF.

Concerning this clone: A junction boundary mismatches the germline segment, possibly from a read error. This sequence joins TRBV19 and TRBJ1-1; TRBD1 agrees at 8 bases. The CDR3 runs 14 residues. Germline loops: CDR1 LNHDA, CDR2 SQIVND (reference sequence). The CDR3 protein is CASSIRGPGTGAFF. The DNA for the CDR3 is TGTGCCAGTAGTATCAGGGGGCCTGGGACTGGAGCTTTCTTT.

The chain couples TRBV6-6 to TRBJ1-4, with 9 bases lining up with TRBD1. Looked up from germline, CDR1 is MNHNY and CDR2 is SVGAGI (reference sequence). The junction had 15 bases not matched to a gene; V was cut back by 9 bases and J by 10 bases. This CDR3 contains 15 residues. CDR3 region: CASRIEGQGGGKLFF. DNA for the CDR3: TGTGCCAGTCGCATCGAGGGACAGGGAGGGGGAAAACTGTTTTTT.

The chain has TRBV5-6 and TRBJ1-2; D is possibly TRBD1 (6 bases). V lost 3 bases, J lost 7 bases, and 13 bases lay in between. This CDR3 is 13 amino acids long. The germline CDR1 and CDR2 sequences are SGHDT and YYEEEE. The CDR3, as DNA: TGTGCCAGCAGCTCAAGGGGGGAGGCTGGCTACACCTTC. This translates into CASSSRGEAGYTF.

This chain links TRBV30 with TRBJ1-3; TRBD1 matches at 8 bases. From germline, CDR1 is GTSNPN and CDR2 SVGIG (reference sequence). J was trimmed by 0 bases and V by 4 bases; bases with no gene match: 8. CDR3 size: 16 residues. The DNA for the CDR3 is TGTGCCTGGATGACAGGGGCCCAAATCTCTGGAAACACCATATATTTT. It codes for CAWMTGAQISGNTIYF.

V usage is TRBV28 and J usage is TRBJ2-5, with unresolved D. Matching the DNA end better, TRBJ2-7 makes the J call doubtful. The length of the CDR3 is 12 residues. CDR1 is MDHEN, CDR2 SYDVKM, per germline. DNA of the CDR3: TGTGCCAGCAGACCGGACCAGCGCGAGCAGTACTTC. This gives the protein CASRPDQREQYF.

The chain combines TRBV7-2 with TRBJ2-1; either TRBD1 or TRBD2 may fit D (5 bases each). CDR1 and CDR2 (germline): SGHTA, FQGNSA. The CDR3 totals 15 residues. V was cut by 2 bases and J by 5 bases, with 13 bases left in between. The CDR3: CASSLSSGGHNEQFF. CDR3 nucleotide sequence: TGTGCCAGCAGCTTAAGTTCTGGGGGACACAATGAGCAGTTCTTC.

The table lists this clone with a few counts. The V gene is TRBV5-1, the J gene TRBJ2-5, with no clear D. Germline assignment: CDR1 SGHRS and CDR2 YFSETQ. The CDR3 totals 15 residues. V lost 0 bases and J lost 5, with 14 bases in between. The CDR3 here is CASSLEGSPWETQYF. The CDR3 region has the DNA TGCGCCAGCAGCTTGGAGGGTAGCCCCTGGGAGACCCAGTACTTC.

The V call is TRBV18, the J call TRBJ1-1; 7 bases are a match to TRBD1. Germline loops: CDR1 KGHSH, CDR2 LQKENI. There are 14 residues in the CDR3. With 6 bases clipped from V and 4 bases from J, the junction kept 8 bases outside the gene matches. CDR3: CASSQYRGITEAFF. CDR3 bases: TGTGCCAGCTCGCAATACAGGGGAATCACTGAAGCTTTCTTT. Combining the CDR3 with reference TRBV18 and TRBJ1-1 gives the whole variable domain NAGVMQNPRHLVRRRGQEARLRCSPMKGHSHVYWYRQLPEEGLKFMVYLQKENIIDESGMPKERFSAEFPKEGPSILRIQQVVRGDSAAYFCASSQYRGITEAFFGQGTRLTVV.

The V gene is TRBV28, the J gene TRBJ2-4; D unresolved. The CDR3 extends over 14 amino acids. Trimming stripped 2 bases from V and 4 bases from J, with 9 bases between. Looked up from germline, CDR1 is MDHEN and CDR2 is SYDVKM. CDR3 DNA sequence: TGTGCCAGCAGTTTAGGAAGAGTAAAAAACATTCAGTACTTC. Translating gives CASSLGRVKNIQYF.

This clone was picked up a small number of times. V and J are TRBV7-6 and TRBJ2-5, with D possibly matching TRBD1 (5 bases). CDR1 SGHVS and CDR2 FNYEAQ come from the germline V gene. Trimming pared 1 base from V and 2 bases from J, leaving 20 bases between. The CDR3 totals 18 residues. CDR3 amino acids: CASSLGVRRGLLQETQYF. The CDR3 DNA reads TGTGCCAGCAGCTTAGGGGTGAGAAGGGGTCTTTTACAAGAGACCCAGTACTTC.

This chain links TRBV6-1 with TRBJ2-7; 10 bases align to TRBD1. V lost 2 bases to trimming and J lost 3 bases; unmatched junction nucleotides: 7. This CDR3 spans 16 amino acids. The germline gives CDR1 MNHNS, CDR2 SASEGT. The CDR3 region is CASSEWGGQGRYEQYF. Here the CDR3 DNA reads TGTGCCAGCAGTGAATGGGGGGGACAGGGGCGCTACGAGCAGTACTTC.

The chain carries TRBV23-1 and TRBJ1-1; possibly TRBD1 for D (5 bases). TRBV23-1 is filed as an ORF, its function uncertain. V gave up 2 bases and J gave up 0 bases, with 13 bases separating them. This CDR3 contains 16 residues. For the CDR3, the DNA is TGCGCCAGCAGTCAAGCCGGGGGGGTGTTGAACACTGAAGCTTTCTTT. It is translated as CASSQAGGVLNTEAFF.